The next 6 T cell receptor beta chains were all read from a single sample in a study of graft-versus-host responses after intestinal transplantation. Sequencing used immunoSEQ multiplex PCR; TCRdb keeps in-frame clones, though not all of them. The table has some 14,000 clones, 30% to 35% seen once. Sequenced here: alloreactive CD4+ T cells from a mixed lymphocyte reaction culture, sampled before intestinal transplant. The subset was: CFSE-low proliferating T cells sorted from approximately six-day pre-transplant mixed lymphocyte reaction (GvH or HvG direction). The receptors were gathered from a human patient who received an intestinal transplant.

This rearrangement joins TRBV11-3 to TRBJ1-1, with unresolved D. Germline V lookup: CDR1 SGHNT, CDR2 YENEEA. Trimming pared 1 base from V and 4 bases from J, leaving 4 bases between. The CDR3 loop spans 12 amino acids. CDR3 loop: CASSLGLTEAFF. Written as DNA, the CDR3 is TGTGCCAGCAGCTTAGGTCTCACTGAAGCTTTCTTT.

The chain combines TRBV5-4 with TRBJ2-3; 14 bases are a match to TRBD2. The CDR3 totals 17 residues. With V trimmed by 1 base and J by 1 base, 2 bases remained unmatched. Germline assignment: CDR1 SGHNT and CDR2 YYREEE (reference sequence). The CDR3 reads CASSLTTSGRGTDTQYF. The CDR3, as DNA: TGTGCCAGCAGCTTGACGACTAGCGGGAGGGGCACAGATACGCAGTATTTT.

V usage is TRBV4-1 and J usage is TRBJ1-5; D remains unclear. V was clipped by 2 bases and J by 0 bases, with 8 bases between them. The CDR3 length is 15 residues. Germline assignment: CDR1 MGHRA and CDR2 YSYEKL. The CDR3 sequence: CASSQTHVSNQPQHF. CDR3 DNA sequence: TGCGCCAGCAGCCAAACCCACGTTAGCAATCAGCCCCAGCATTTT.

The chain couples TRBV6-1 to TRBJ2-7; tentatively, D is TRBD2 (6 bases). CDR3 size: 11 residues. CDR1 is MNHNS, CDR2 SASEGT, per germline. Trimming left V 3 bases short and J 9 bases short, with 9 bases between. CDR3 bases: TGTGCCAGCAGTGAGCCTAGCGTGCAGTACTTC. The encoded protein is CASSEPSVQYF.

In its sample, this clone was seen once. The chain joins TRBV7-3 to TRBJ2-7; D is uncertain. The length of the CDR3 is 14 residues. CDR1 and CDR2 from the germline V gene are SGHTA and FQGTGA. Trimming pared 5 bases from V and 4 bases from J, leaving 15 bases between. CDR3 DNA: TGTGCCAGCAGCCCTCGACCCGGTACTTACGAGCAGTACTTC. Amino acids: CASSPRPGTYEQYF.

The rearrangement uses TRBV10-3 and TRBJ1-2; TRBD1 matches 7 bases. Germline V lookup: CDR1 ENHRY, CDR2 SYGVKD. The CDR3 is made up of 13 amino acids. V trimming: 4 bases; J trimming: 4 bases; junction bases outside the gene matches: 3. CDR3 loop: CAISARDSYGYTF. DNA for the CDR3: TGTGCCATCAGTGCCCGGGACAGCTATGGCTACACCTTC.